Included here is one T cell receptor beta chain sequence, with context. This record belongs to a study of blood T cell repertoires in COVID-19. Study summary: Sites across the United States, Italy and Spain contributed samples from acute and convalescent COVID-19. T cells, B-cell-depleted T cells, or PBMCs provided the cDNA or gDNA that served as material.

Per the original methods: Reference gene primer amplification yielded estimated nucleated cell counts. Profiling relied on immunoSEQ multiplex PCR, and the TCRdb table lists in-frame clones only, not all of them. D and trimming come from the DNA, and the V and J calls and clone size come from that table. The data show tens of thousands of clones, about 91% seen once. This sequence was found in an elderly woman with acute or convalescent COVID-19. Sequenced: peripheral blood.

In nucleotides, the CDR3 is TGTGCCAGCAGGCCACAGGGGGCGATGGACACTGAAGCTTTCTTT. Translated, it gives CASRPQGAMDTEAFF. V usage is TRBV5-5 and J usage is TRBJ1-1; 9 bases align to TRBD1. The trim removed 5 bases at V and 3 bases at J, leaving 8 bases unmatched. Germline loops: CDR1 SGHKS, CDR2 YYEKEE (reference sequence). CDR3 size: 15 residues.